A selection of T cell receptor beta chains follows, all from one sample in a study of T cell responses to AZD1222 COVID-19 vaccine. Here immunoSEQ multiplex PCR was the method, and the copy in TCRdb shows in-frame clones only, minus some. The data hold 100,000 or so clones, with approximately 90% observed a single time. The material was peripheral blood, obtained on day 0 of AZD1222 vaccination. These TCRs come from an adult in good health. Each CDR3 is given with its conserved first and last residue. Each record gives: J gene, D gene, clone size, V gene, CDR3 DNA, CDR3 protein. A D gene is named only where the DNA matches it firmly. Size values are once, few and many counts, or a class for expanded clones, and some rows have none.

TRBJ2-3 | . | . | TRBV9 | TGTGCCAGCAGCGTATCTAGTGCTACTAGCACAGATACGCAGTATTTT | CASSVSSATSTDTQYF
TRBJ2-1 | . | . | TRBV11-3 | TGTGCCAGCAGCTTAGGGGGGATCTACAATGAGCAGTTCTTC | CASSLGGIYNEQFF
TRBJ2-7 | . | . | TRBV15 | TGTGCCACCAGCAGAGAGAACACGCCCAACGAGCAGTACTTC | CATSRENTPNEQYF
TRBJ1-5 | . | once | TRBV6-1 | TGTGCCAGCAGTGAAATCTTGACCCGCAATCAGCCCCAGCATTTT | CASSEILTRNQPQHF
TRBJ2-1 | TRBD2 | . | TRBV27 | TGTGCCAGCGGGTATAGCGGGGGGGTCAATGAGCAGTTCTTC | CASGYSGGVNEQFF
TRBJ2-1 | . | . | TRBV18 | TGTGCCAGCTCCCTCGGACTGGCCGATGAGCAGTTCTTC | CASSLGLADEQFF
TRBJ2-1 | TRBD2 | once | TRBV9 | TGTGCCAGCAGCGTCTTAGCGGGGGCCAATGAGCAGTTCTTC | CASSVLAGANEQFF
TRBJ2-7 | . | . | TRBV27 | TGTGCCAGCAGTCTGTCGCAGGGGTCGTACGAGCAGTACTTC | CASSLSQGSYEQYF
TRBJ1-2 | . | . | TRBV28 | TGTGCCAGCTCCGGCAACAACTATGGCTACACCTTC | CASSGNNYGYTF
TRBJ2-7 | . | . | TRBV6-6 | TGTGCCAGCAGGCTCGGGGGTCCGATCTCCTACGAGCAGTACTTC | CASRLGGPISYEQYF
TRBJ2-1 | . | . | TRBV15 | TGTGCCACCAGCAAGGGACTTCAAAACAATGAGCAGTTCTTC | CATSKGLQNNEQFF
TRBJ2-7 | . | . | TRBV11-3 | TGTGCCAGCAGCTTACGGTCTGGGGCTAACGAGCAGTACTTC | CASSLRSGANEQYF
TRBJ1-2 | TRBD1 | . | TRBV5-1 | TGTGCCAGCAGGACCGCGACAGGGTATGGCTACACCTTC | CASRTATGYGYTF
TRBJ1-6 | . | . | TRBV4-2 | TGTGCCAGCAGCCAAGATAGCGAGAATTCACCCCTCCACTTT | CASSQDSENSPLHF
TRBJ1-4 | . | . | TRBV18 | TGTGCCAGCTCACACCCGGGACCCAGAGGCGAAAAACTGTTTTTT | CASSHPGPRGEKLFF
TRBJ1-2 | . | . | TRBV19 | TGTGCCAGTAGTATTGAGGGGAGGGATCCCTATGGCTACACCTTC | CASSIEGRDPYGYTF
TRBJ1-3 | . | . | TRBV7-2 | TGTGCCAGCAGCCAAGGGGCCCTAGAGAGAAACACCATATATTTT | CASSQGALERNTIYF
TRBJ2-5 | . | few | TRBV7-8 | TGTGCCAGCAGCTTAGGGCCCAGGACCCAGTACTTC | CASSLGPRTQYF
TRBJ1-2 | . | once | TRBV19 | TGTGCCAGTAGTATAGACAGCACTAACTATGGCTACACCTTC | CASSIDSTNYGYTF
TRBJ2-3 | TRBD1 | once | TRBV5-1 | TGCGCCAGCAGTTTGGGACAGGGCCACTCCGGAGATACGCAGTATTTT | CASSLGQGHSGDTQYF
TRBJ2-5 | . | . | TRBV14 | TGTGCCAGCAGCCGGGACCCCCGTCCGGGGAAGGAGACCCAGTACTTC | CASSRDPRPGKETQYF
TRBJ1-1 | . | once | TRBV5-1 | TGTGCCAGCAGCTTGGTGGGACCAGGGACTGAAGCTTTCTTT | CASSLVGPGTEAFF
TRBJ1-4 | . | . | TRBV9 | TGTGCCAGCAGCGTGGTGGCTAATGAAAAACTGTTTTTT | CASSVVANEKLFF
TRBJ1-5 | . | . | TRBV18 | TGTGCCAGCTCACCTCTCATGGGGGTTCCTCAGCCCCAGCATTTT | CASSPLMGVPQPQHF
TRBJ1-4 | TRBD1 | . | TRBV6-5 | TGTGCCAGCAGCAGCCAGGGGGCGGGTGAAAAACTGTTTTTT | CASSSQGAGEKLFF
TRBJ2-3 | TRBD2 | . | TRBV4-3 | TGCGCCAGCAGCCAAGGGACTAGCGGGGGCACAGATACGCAGTATTTT | CASSQGTSGGTDTQYF
TRBJ2-7 | TRBD1 | . | TRBV29-1 | TGCAGCGTTGTCTCCGGGACAGGGATCCACGAGCAGTACTTC | CSVVSGTGIHEQYF
TRBJ1-4 | . | . | TRBV19 | TGTGCCAGTACCCCGGAGGTCGGAAAACTGTTTTTT | CASTPEVGKLFF
TRBJ2-7 | . | . | TRBV6-1 | TGTGCCAGCAGTGAAGTAGGAAAGGGGAGCCACGAGCAGTACTTC | CASSEVGKGSHEQYF